The clone carrying this TCR beta chain has more than one count but fewer than ten. Its specificity is unknown. This entry comes from a study of T cells in Graves' hyperthyroidism and ophthalmopathy. General study points: Blood samples included most of the expanded thyroid clonotypes exceeding 0.001.

TCR beta CDR3 sequences were amplified from RNA transcripts. An initial round of RT-PCR targeting the TCR CDR3 relied on the HTBI primer set. MiXCR, run by TCRdb on the multiplex PCR reads, gives a single entry per CDR3 protein. The table lists about 350,000 distinct CDR3 sequences, approximately 14% of them singletons. Not enrolled were patients with uncontrolled infection, other autoimmune disease, pregnancy or lactation. Using around 10 ml of fresh peripheral blood, PBMCs were prepared. The receptor comes from a woman aged 25 to 39 with Graves' hyperthyroidism. Sequenced material: blood.

The CDR3 sequence is CASSLGLAGRDTQYF. CDR3 in DNA: TGCGCCAGCAGCTTGGGACTAGCGGGACGGGATACGCAGTATTTT. The rearrangement links TRBV5-1 to TRBJ2-3; 11 nucleotides agree with TRBD2. Germline CDR1 is SGHRS and CDR2 is YFSETQ. The V gene end was trimmed by 0 bases and the J gene end by 6 bases; junction bases not matched to a gene: 3. The CDR3 is 15 amino acids.